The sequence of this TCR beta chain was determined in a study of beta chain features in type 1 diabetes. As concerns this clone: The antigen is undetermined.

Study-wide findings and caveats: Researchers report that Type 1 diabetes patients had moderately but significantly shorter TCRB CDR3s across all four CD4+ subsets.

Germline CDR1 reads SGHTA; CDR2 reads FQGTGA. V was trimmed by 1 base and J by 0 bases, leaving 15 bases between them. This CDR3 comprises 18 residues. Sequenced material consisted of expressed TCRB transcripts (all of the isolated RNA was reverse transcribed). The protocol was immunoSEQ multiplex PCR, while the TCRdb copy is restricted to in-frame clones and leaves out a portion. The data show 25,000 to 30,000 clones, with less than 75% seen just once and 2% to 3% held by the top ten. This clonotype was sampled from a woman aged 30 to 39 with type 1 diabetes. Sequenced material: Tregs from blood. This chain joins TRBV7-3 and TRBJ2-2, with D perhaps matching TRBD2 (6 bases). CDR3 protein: CASSLMGFGSANTGELFF. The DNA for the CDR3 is TGTGCCAGCAGCTTAATGGGGTTCGGGAGCGCGAACACCGGGGAGCTGTTTTTT.